What follows describes a single TCR beta chain. Its cognate antigen is unknown. This sample was included in a study of cytomegalovirus exposure and HLA in healthy donors. Study-level points and caveats: Most TCR sequences were rare, but some public TCRs occurred in many donors. The Asian-associated ancestry cluster reportedly had fewer N-insertions than the approximately 700-donor mean in a later analysis.

The PCR was carried out with 60 Vbeta primers and 13 Jbeta primers. Assay used: immunoSEQ multiplex PCR; TCRdb lists only in-frame clones, some missing. The sample lists 240,000 or so clones, 82% occurring once. The V gene's germline CDR1 is MNHEY and CDR2 SMNVEV (reference sequence). This CDR3 comprises 15 residues. V was shortened by 3 bases and J by 2 bases, with 10 bases between the two germline ends. This clonotype originated in a woman aged 35 to 49 in good health and CMV-seropositive. The chain joins TRBV27 to TRBJ2-2, with a weak D call TRBD2 (6 bases). The sample comprised PBMCs. The CDR3 region is CASSFNGRNTGELFF. The CDR3 coding sequence is TGTGCCAGCAGTTTTAACGGGAGAAACACCGGGGAGCTGTTTTTT.